The clone carrying this T cell receptor beta chain was picked up a small number of times. The antigen is unknown. CDR3 length equals 17 residues. CDR1 is SGHVS and CDR2 is FNYEAQ in the germline V gene. J lost 7 bases, V lost 5 bases, and 11 bases had no gene match. Unique molecular identifiers were in the cDNA, with template-switch universal primer binding. Each CDR3 protein is one row after TCRdb ran MiXCR on the 5' RACE reads. The table shows a few hundred thousand distinct CDR3 sequences, with approximately 16% occurring only once. This specimen belongs to a study of identical twins. General study points: With abundant cord blood beta clonotypes, insertions were fewer; memory repertoires showed no such pattern. There was more out-of-frame TCR alpha sharing in monozygotic twins than models estimated.

The sample was also reused in another study, on yellow fever vaccine responses in identical twins.

The clonotype originates from a woman between 18 and 30 years old in good health. This chain uses TRBV7-6 with TRBJ2-2; TRBD2 aligns across 12 bases. The source material was CD4+ T cells sorted from blood. This CDR3 is CASSPLPTSGSNGELFF. CDR3 nucleotides: TGTGCCAGCAGCCCACTCCCGACTAGCGGGAGTAACGGGGAGCTGTTTTTT.